One T cell receptor beta chain is described in this entry. Its antigen remains unidentified. No qualities accompany the bases; no much larger clone lies one base away. The time point label corresponds to: after dendritic cell vaccination, including at tumor progression/relapse. Patients were selected for having adequate residual fresh-frozen tumor tissue and more than two years of available survival data. An isocitrate dehydrogenase mutation was not carried by any of the glioblastoma patients, although molecular status was otherwise variable. PBMC were collected before vaccination, two weeks after the third vaccination, and at tumor progression if progression occurred. The Qiagen DNeasy Blood extraction Kit was used for extraction of genomic DNA. Including cysteine and phenylalanine, the CDR3 has 15 amino acids. Here the CDR3 DNA is all that survives: 45 bases in frame from base 1. Trimming removed 2 bases from V and 12 bases from J; the gene matches leave 10 bases unexplained. Per the germline V gene, MDHEN is the CDR1 and SYDVKM is the CDR2.

The data were taken from a study of glioma-infiltrating T cells after dendritic cell vaccination (TCRdb year 2016). Regarding the study in general: Of the roughly 15 glioblastoma patients in the cohort, all drawn from Phase I and II dendritic cell vaccination trials, 9 were newly diagnosed and 6 had recurrent disease. TCR sequencing metrics, including TIL content and tumor-blood repertoire overlap, were correlated with survival after dendritic cell vaccination. In glioblastoma patients vaccinated with dendritic cells, deep sequencing of TCR beta CDR3 regions served to measure tumor-infiltrating lymphocyte content and to compare repertoires between tumor and blood. The vaccine consisted of monocyte-derived dendritic cells cultured roughly 7 days with IL-4 and GM-CSF, then pulsed overnight with autologous tumor lysate. Three intradermal dendritic cell vaccine injections were administered to patients at biweekly intervals in the arm below the axilla. Autologous tumor lysate-pulsed dendritic cell vaccination was administered to the patients between the early 2000s and the early 2010s.

The immunoSEQ assay amplified TCRB CDR3 regions from approximately 2 micrograms of genomic DNA, or from all available DNA when less than that amount was available. Multiplex PCR used 60 forward primers for TCR V beta segments and 13 reverse primers for J beta segments. Synthetic control templates were spiked into each sample at limiting dilution to estimate reads per starting template. Sequencing produced 87 bp reads on the Illumina HiSeq System. Turning to the authors' computational methods: PCR and sequencing errors were removed by a nearest neighbor algorithm that merged closely related sequences. TCR overlap was measured as the percentage of unique tumor TCR beta sequences also present in the same patient's peripheral blood. TCRdb provides this immuneACCESS table in a form limited to in-frame rearrangements. Some clones are lacking; in checked studies, under half of them reflect an unresolved V gene, and why the rest are absent is not known. The V and J calls and the clone size are those of that table, but D and trimming were determined from the DNA. For this sample there are roughly 85,000 clones; 85% appear just once. 7.5% to 8.5% of the sample is held by the ten biggest clonotypes.

The research as a whole found: TCR clonality showed no direct relationship with survival, which suggests that a diverse polyclonal response may matter. The three-group TCR overlap response model was described as speculative and requiring prospective validation. Longer time to progression and overall survival after dendritic cell vaccination were predicted by higher estimated pretreatment TIL content. The cohort was small and heterogeneous, and full blood and tumor sets were available for few patients, with initial-recurrent tumor pairs available for even fewer patients.

The receptor comes from a human donor with glioblastoma. The sequences come from blood, collected after dendritic cell vaccination. The V and J segments used are TRBV28 and TRBJ2-1, with 10 bases aligning to TRBD1. The CDR3 protein: CASSLGGQGSRGQFF. The bases are TGTGCCAGCAGTTTAGGGGGACAGGGGTCCCGTGGGCAGTTCTTC.